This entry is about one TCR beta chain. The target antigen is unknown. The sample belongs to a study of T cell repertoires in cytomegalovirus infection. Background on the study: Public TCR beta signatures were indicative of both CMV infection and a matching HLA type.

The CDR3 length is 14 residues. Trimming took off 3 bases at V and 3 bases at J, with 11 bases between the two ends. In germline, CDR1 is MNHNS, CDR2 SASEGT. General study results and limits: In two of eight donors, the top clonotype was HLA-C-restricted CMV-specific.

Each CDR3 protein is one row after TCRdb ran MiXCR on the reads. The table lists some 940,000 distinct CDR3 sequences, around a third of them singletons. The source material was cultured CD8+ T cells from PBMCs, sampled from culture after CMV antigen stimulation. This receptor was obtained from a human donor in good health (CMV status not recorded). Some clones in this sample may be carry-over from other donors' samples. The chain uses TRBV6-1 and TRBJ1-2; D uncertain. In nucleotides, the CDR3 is TGTGCCAGCAGTGAGGACCGGCGCGACTATGGCTACACCTTC. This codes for CASSEDRRDYGYTF.